A selection of T cell receptor beta chains follows, all from one sample in a study of cytomegalovirus exposure and HLA in healthy donors. Here immunoSEQ multiplex PCR was the method, and the copy in TCRdb shows in-frame clones only, minus some. The sample consists of around 69,000 clones, approximately 67% of them appearing once. The sample taken for sequencing was PBMCs. Receptors were obtained from a man in his forties or fifties in good health and CMV-seropositive. The CDR3 runs from the conserved cysteine through the conserved F or W. D genes are given only for firm matches. Clone sizes are given selectively: once, few, many, or a class where the clone is expanded.

TRBV5-1,TRBJ2-1,15,NA,many,CASSLGQISYNEQFF,TGCGCCAGCAGCTTGGGGCAGATATCCTACAATGAGCAGTTCTTC
TRBV7-2,TRBJ2-7,15,TRBD1,NA,CASSNIQGASYEQYF,TGTGCCAGCAGTAACATACAGGGGGCTTCCTACGAGCAGTACTTC
TRBV18,TRBJ1-4,17,NA,NA,CASSPPILTGIDEKLFF,TGTGCCAGCTCACCCCCAATCCTTACAGGGATCGACGAAAAACTGTTTTTT
TRBV4-1,TRBJ2-7,16,TRBD1,NA,CASSQIGQGASYEQYF,TGCGCCAGCAGCCAAATAGGACAGGGGGCCTCCTACGAGCAGTACTTC
TRBV4-2,TRBJ2-3,13,NA,NA,CASSQESADTQYF,TGTGCCAGCAGCCAAGAATCGGCAGATACGCAGTATTTT
TRBV2,TRBJ1-3,13,NA,NA,CASSAFQGDTIYF,TGTGCCAGCAGCGCCTTCCAGGGCGACACCATATATTTT
TRBV9,TRBJ1-2,15,NA,few,CASSVEAAANYGYTF,TGTGCCAGCAGCGTAGAGGCGGCAGCTAACTATGGCTACACCTTC
TRBV7-2,TRBJ2-7,16,TRBD1,NA,CASSTRQGDLSYEQYF,TGTGCCAGCAGCACGAGACAGGGGGACCTATCCTACGAGCAGTACTTC
TRBV6-5,TRBJ1-3,16,TRBD1,NA,CASSYSKVGRGDTIYF,TGTGCCAGCAGTTACTCGAAGGTTGGCAGGGGGGACACCATATATTTT
TRBV30,TRBJ2-7,15,TRBD1,NA,CAWRRGGQGIYEQYF,TGTGCCTGGCGGAGAGGGGGACAGGGTATCTACGAGCAGTACTTC
TRBV7-3,TRBJ2-1,15,TRBD1,NA,CASSNRDRGTGEQFF,TGTGCCAGCAGCAACCGGGACAGGGGTACGGGTGAGCAGTTCTTC
TRBV19,TRBJ1-1,14,NA,NA,CASSIDWPGPEAFF,TGTGCCAGTAGTATAGATTGGCCAGGCCCTGAAGCTTTCTTT
TRBV5-1,TRBJ1-1,15,TRBD1,NA,CASSLNGQGDTEAFF,TGCGCCAGCAGCCTCAACGGACAGGGGGACACTGAAGCTTTCTTT
TRBV6-1,TRBJ1-5,15,TRBD1,medium-sized,CASSEWTGTNQPQHF,TGTGCCAGCAGTGAATGGACAGGTACGAATCAGCCCCAGCATTTT
TRBV5-1,TRBJ1-2,12,NA,NA,CASSTGTPGYTF,TGCGCCAGCAGCACCGGGACACCTGGCTACACCTTC
TRBV27,TRBJ2-1,13,NA,NA,CASRLRDYNEQFF,TGTGCCAGCCGTCTGCGGGACTACAATGAGCAGTTCTTC
TRBV4-1,TRBJ2-2,17,TRBD1,NA,CASSQDLQGANTGELFF,TGCGCCAGCAGCCAAGATCTCCAGGGGGCGAACACCGGGGAGCTGTTTTTT
TRBV19,TRBJ2-1,20,TRBD2,once,CASSIDRVGTSGRGRGEQFF,TGTGCCAGTAGTATAGATCGAGTAGGGACTAGCGGGAGGGGTCGGGGTGAGCAGTTCTTC
TRBV11-2,TRBJ2-7,15,NA,NA,CASSLAPQSSYEQYF,TGTGCCAGCAGCTTAGCCCCACAGAGCTCCTACGAGCAGTACTTC
TRBV7-2,TRBJ2-7,15,TRBD2,NA,CASTREAVSSYEQYF,TGTGCCAGCACCCGGGAGGCGGTGAGCTCCTACGAGCAGTACTTC
TRBV30,TRBJ1-1,13,NA,NA,CAWSVSGYTEAFF,TGTGCCTGGAGTGTGTCGGGGTACACTGAAGCTTTCTTT
TRBV19,TRBJ1-4,14,TRBD1,NA,CASRDRVTNEKLFF,TGTGCCAGTAGGGACAGGGTCACTAATGAAAAACTGTTTTTT
TRBV19,TRBJ1-1,13,NA,NA,CASSIARGTEAFF,TGTGCCAGTAGTATAGCAAGGGGAACTGAAGCTTTCTTT
TRBV28,TRBJ2-7,14,NA,NA,CASSLSDRKYEQYF,TGTGCCAGCAGTTTATCAGACAGGAAATACGAGCAGTACTTC
TRBV6-5,TRBJ2-3,14,TRBD1,once,CASSYRQGTDTQYF,TGTGCCAGCAGTTATCGACAGGGGACAGATACGCAGTATTTT
TRBV6-6,TRBJ1-2,13,NA,NA,CASSYRVNYGYTF,TGTGCCAGCAGTTATCGGGTTAACTATGGCTACACCTTC
TRBV5-1,TRBJ1-2,14,NA,NA,CASSPAGANYGYTF,TGCGCCAGCAGCCCGGCGGGGGCTAACTATGGCTACACCTTC
TRBV2,TRBJ2-3,15,TRBD1,NA,CASSLMGQDTDTQYF,TGTGCCAGCAGCCTAATGGGACAGGACACAGATACGCAGTATTTT
TRBV28,TRBJ1-4,13,NA,NA,CASSKRGNEKLFF,TGTGCCAGCAGTAAGAGGGGGAATGAAAAACTGTTTTTT
TRBV2,TRBJ1-5,14,TRBD1,NA,CASSAGGIGQPQHF,TGTGCCAGCAGTGCAGGGGGGATCGGGCAGCCCCAGCATTTT
TRBV29-1,TRBJ2-5,13,TRBD2,few,CSAAGTTQETQYF,TGCAGCGCCGCCGGGACTACACAAGAGACCCAGTACTTC
TRBV5-1,TRBJ2-3,15,NA,NA,CASSLRGMVSDTQYF,TGCGCCAGCAGCTTGCGGGGGATGGTTTCGGATACGCAGTATTTT
TRBV15,TRBJ2-1,15,TRBD1,NA,CATSRGGTDANEQFF,TGTGCCACCAGCAGAGGGGGGACAGATGCCAATGAGCAGTTCTTC
TRBV6-1,TRBJ2-5,13,TRBD2,few,CASSGGLEETQYF,TGTGCCAGCAGTGGGGGACTAGAAGAGACCCAGTACTTC
TRBV19,TRBJ2-7,14,NA,NA,CASSITDSSYEQYF,TGTGCCAGTAGTATCACTGATAGCTCCTACGAGCAGTACTTC
TRBV19,TRBJ2-1,14,NA,NA,CASSTRLEGNEQFF,TGTGCCAGTAGTACGCGACTGGAGGGCAATGAGCAGTTCTTC
TRBV29-1,TRBJ2-5,13,TRBD1,NA,CSAGTGGFETQYF,TGCAGCGCTGGGACAGGGGGCTTCGAGACCCAGTACTTC
TRBV9,TRBJ2-7,15,NA,NA,CASSVATGLPYEQYF,TGTGCCAGCAGCGTAGCTACGGGTTTACCCTACGAGCAGTACTTC
TRBV2,TRBJ1-5,14,NA,NA,CASSERQGSQPQHF,TGTGCCAGCAGTGAACGGCAGGGCTCTCAGCCCCAGCATTTT
TRBV13,TRBJ2-1,15,TRBD2,few,CASSLGPRLADEQFF,TGTGCCAGCAGCTTAGGTCCCCGACTAGCGGATGAGCAGTTCTTC
TRBV7-9,TRBJ2-4,15,NA,NA,CASSLGQGAKNIQYF,TGTGCCAGCAGCTTAGGCCAGGGGGCCAAAAACATTCAGTACTTC
TRBV6-1,TRBJ2-1,13,NA,NA,CASSDRAYNEQFF,TGTGCCAGCAGTGACCGAGCCTACAATGAGCAGTTCTTC
TRBV5-4,TRBJ1-1,14,TRBD1,once,CASSTGQRNTEAFF,TGTGCCAGCAGCACGGGACAGCGGAACACTGAAGCTTTCTTT
TRBV4-1,TRBJ2-7,15,TRBD1,few,CASSQLDRVAYEQYF,TGCGCCAGCAGCCAATTGGACAGGGTGGCCTACGAGCAGTACTTC
TRBV2,TRBJ1-4,16,TRBD1,NA,CASSEEGGQGHEKLFF,TGTGCCAGCAGTGAAGAGGGGGGACAGGGACATGAAAAACTGTTTTTT